The rows below give T cell receptor beta chains drawn from one sample of a study of T cell responses to AZD1222 COVID-19 vaccine. Sequencing was performed with immunoSEQ multiplex PCR; in TCRdb, only in-frame clones are kept and a portion is missing. Of fewer than 150,000 clones in the sample, 88% were seen once. Sample: peripheral blood, taken on day 0 of AZD1222 vaccination. All receptors come from an adult in good health. The CDR3 runs from the conserved cysteine through the conserved F or W. D genes are given only for firm matches. Clone size is stated in some rows and not others, as once, few, many or a class when expanded.

>.|once|TRBV4-3|TRBJ1-1
CASSQRLGKVEAFF
TGCGCCAGCAGCCAAAGACTGGGGAAAGTCGAAGCTTTCTTT
>TRBD2|.|TRBV7-6|TRBJ2-1
CASRPFETSGNEQFF
TGTGCCAGCAGGCCGTTCGAGACTAGCGGCAATGAGCAGTTCTTC
>.|once|TRBV30|TRBJ1-3
CALPMEGSGNTIYF
TGTGCCCTCCCGATGGAGGGTTCTGGAAACACCATATATTTT
>TRBD2|.|TRBV5-6|TRBJ2-1
CASSWSLAGGYNEQFF
TGTGCCAGCAGCTGGTCCCTAGCGGGAGGCTACAATGAGCAGTTCTTC
>.|.|TRBV5-1|TRBJ1-1
CASSFGGDLNTEAFF
TGCGCCAGCAGCTTCGGTGGCGATTTGAACACTGAAGCTTTCTTT
>.|.|TRBV4-2|TRBJ1-5
CASTEVGGYQPQHF
TGTGCCAGCACCGAAGTGGGGGGTTATCAGCCCCAGCATTTT
>.|.|TRBV5-1|TRBJ1-4
CASTEGRRNNEKLFF
TGCGCCAGCACCGAGGGACGGCGGAATAATGAAAAACTGTTTTTT
>.|.|TRBV3-1/TRBV3-2|TRBJ2-3
CASSLLYTDTQYF
TGTGCCAGCAGCCTACTATACACAGATACGCAGTATTTT
>TRBD1|.|TRBV7-9|TRBJ1-6
CASSPRWGDRDNSPLHF
TGTGCCAGCAGCCCAAGGTGGGGGGACAGAGATAATTCACCCCTCCACTTT
>.|.|TRBV9|TRBJ1-1
CASSDQGRSNEAFF
TGTGCCAGCAGCGACCAGGGTAGGAGTAATGAAGCTTTCTTT
>.|.|TRBV6-5|TRBJ1-1
CASARGARTEAFF
TGTGCCAGTGCCCGGGGGGCACGCACTGAAGCTTTCTTT
>.|few|TRBV18|TRBJ1-3
CASSRAADSGNTIYF
TGTGCCAGCTCCAGAGCGGCGGACTCTGGAAACACCATATATTTT
>.|.|TRBV7-2|TRBJ1-2
CASSARWGGGYGYTF
TGTGCCAGCAGCGCCAGGTGGGGAGGCGGCTATGGCTACACCTTC
>TRBD2|.|TRBV9|TRBJ2-1
CASSVSLAGADGEQFF
TGTGCCAGCAGCGTATCCCTAGCGGGAGCTGACGGTGAGCAGTTCTTC
>TRBD2|.|TRBV27|TRBJ2-1
CASSLLAGAVHYNEQFF
TGTGCCAGCAGTTTGCTAGCGGGAGCGGTGCACTACAATGAGCAGTTCTTC
>TRBD1|.|TRBV6-5|TRBJ2-1
CASQRDRAPSSEQFF
TGTGCCAGCCAGCGGGACAGGGCACCGAGCAGTGAGCAGTTCTTC
>TRBD2|.|TRBV11-2|TRBJ2-2
CASSFGGILAGHFTGELFF
TGTGCCAGCAGCTTCGGGGGGATACTAGCGGGTCATTTCACCGGGGAGCTGTTTTTT
>.|.|TRBV3-1/TRBV3-2|TRBJ1-1
CASSQDLVSEAFF
TGTGCCAGCAGCCAAGATCTTGTCTCTGAAGCTTTCTTT
>TRBD1|.|TRBV7-8|TRBJ2-2
CASSSGTGVTGELFF
TGTGCCAGCAGCAGCGGGACAGGGGTCACCGGGGAGCTGTTTTTT
>TRBD2|once|TRBV7-2|TRBJ2-3
CASSAGLAETDTQYF
TGTGCCAGCAGCGCGGGACTAGCGGAGACAGATACGCAGTATTTT
>.|.|TRBV7-9|TRBJ2-7
CASSLIGVYEQYF
TGTGCCAGCAGCTTAATAGGGGTTTACGAGCAGTACTTC
>.|.|TRBV19|TRBJ1-1
CASSIRGIEAEAFF
TGTGCCAGTAGTATTAGGGGGATCGAGGCAGAAGCTTTCTTT
>.|few|TRBV27|TRBJ2-5
CASSFGAQETQYF
TGTGCCAGCAGTTTTGGGGCCCAAGAGACCCAGTACTTC
>TRBD2|.|TRBV27|TRBJ2-1
CASSPLTGTSFWNEQFF
TGTGCCAGCAGTCCCCTCACCGGGACTAGCTTTTGGAATGAGCAGTTCTTC
>.|.|TRBV30|TRBJ1-2
CAWSAGRGQPIF
TGTGCCTGGAGTGCCGGCAGAGGACAGCCCATCTTC
>.|.|TRBV11-1|TRBJ1-2
CASSLNRQKHYGYTF
TGTGCCAGCAGCTTAAACCGACAGAAGCACTATGGCTACACCTTC
>.|.|TRBV5-1|TRBJ2-3
CASSLSEDTQYF
TGCGCCAGCAGCTTGTCAGAAGATACGCAGTATTTT
>TRBD1|.|TRBV7-2|TRBJ2-7
CASSPYWGQGNYEQYF
TGTGCCAGCAGCCCGTACTGGGGACAGGGGAACTACGAGCAGTACTTC
>.|.|TRBV5-1|TRBJ1-1
CASSRTGDTEAFF
TGCGCCAGCAGCCGGACGGGGGACACTGAAGCTTTCTTT
>TRBD1|.|TRBV10-3|TRBJ2-7
CAIKLDRGFGEQYF
TGTGCCATCAAACTGGACAGGGGGTTCGGCGAGCAGTACTTC
>.|.|TRBV18|TRBJ1-2
CASSTRGEGYGYTF
TGTGCCAGCTCCACCAGGGGCGAAGGCTATGGCTACACCTTC
>.|.|TRBV19|TRBJ1-5
CASSMPPGISQHF
TGTGCCAGTAGTATGCCCCCAGGGATCTCCCAGCATTTT
>TRBD1|.|TRBV7-8|TRBJ1-3
CASSYRDRGNTIYF
TGTGCCAGCAGCTATAGGGACAGGGGAAACACCATATATTTT
>.|.|TRBV5-1|TRBJ2-1
CASRTTLIDEQFF
TGCGCCAGCCGGACTACCCTCATTGATGAGCAGTTCTTC
>.|.|TRBV13|TRBJ1-5
CASSLGGGGNQPQHF
TGTGCCAGCAGCTTAGGGGGAGGAGGCAATCAGCCCCAGCATTTT
>.|.|TRBV3-1/TRBV3-2|TRBJ1-1
CASSQVGLNTEAFF
TGTGCCAGCAGCCAAGTCGGCCTGAACACTGAAGCTTTCTTT
>.|once|TRBV6-5|TRBJ1-3
CASSYSHGGGNTIYF
TGTGCCAGCAGTTACTCGCACGGAGGTGGAAACACCATATATTTT
>.|.|TRBV9|TRBJ1-3
CASSLATGQQKGNTIYF
TGTGCCAGCAGCCTAGCTACAGGACAGCAAAAAGGAAACACCATATATTTT
>TRBD2|.|TRBV6-2/TRBV6-3|TRBJ2-1
CASSYSLGTSGEDEQFF
TGTGCCAGCAGTTACTCCTTGGGGACTAGCGGGGAAGATGAGCAGTTCTTC
>.|.|TRBV19|TRBJ1-6
CASSIFRGSNSPLHF
TGTGCCAGTAGTATCTTTAGGGGGAGTAATTCACCCCTCCACTTT
>.|.|TRBV24-1|TRBJ1-5
CATSDSDRQPQHF
TGTGCCACCAGTGATTCCGACAGGCAGCCCCAGCATTTT
>.|.|TRBV29-1|TRBJ1-5
CSVRFGGSGNQPQHF
.
>.|.|TRBV30|TRBJ1-2
CAWSMAGNGYTF
TGTGCCTGGAGTATGGCAGGGAATGGCTACACCTTC
>TRBD2|.|TRBV6-5|TRBJ2-3
CASSYVGGTGTDTQYF
TGTGCCAGCAGTTATGTGGGGGGGACCGGCACAGATACGCAGTATTTT
>.|.|TRBV5-1|TRBJ2-7
CASSFQQYF
TGCGCCAGCAGCTTCCAGCAGTACTTC
>TRBD2|.|TRBV4-3|TRBJ2-1
CASSQDYGAAGPYNEQFF
TGCGCCAGCAGCCAAGATTACGGGGCAGCGGGACCTTACAATGAGCAGTTCTTC
>.|.|TRBV6-5|TRBJ1-6
CASTLMDRLNSPLHF
TGTGCCAGCACCTTAATGGACAGACTTAATTCACCCCTCCACTTT
>.|.|TRBV6-5|TRBJ2-1
CASAWRLGANEQFF
TGTGCCAGCGCATGGCGACTTGGGGCCAATGAGCAGTTCTTC
>.|.|TRBV12-3/TRBV12-4|TRBJ1-2
CASSLGEAYGYTF
TGTGCCAGCAGTTTAGGGGAGGCCTATGGCTACACCTTC
>.|once|TRBV7-2|TRBJ2-7
CASSSTTAAYEQYF
TGTGCCAGCAGCTCGACGACAGCAGCCTACGAGCAGTACTTC
>TRBD1|many|TRBV29-1|TRBJ2-7
CSATGGYYEQYF
TGCAGCGCGACAGGGGGTTACTACGAGCAGTACTTC
>.|.|TRBV11-3|TRBJ2-1
CASSGTYNEQFF
TGTGCCAGCAGCGGAACCTACAATGAGCAGTTCTTC
>.|.|TRBV6-5|TRBJ1-4
CASSPRREKLFF
TGTGCCAGCAGCCCAAGACGGGAAAAACTGTTTTTT
>.|.|TRBV9|TRBJ2-3
CASSPQGWADTQYF
TGTGCCAGCAGCCCCCAGGGGTGGGCAGATACGCAGTATTTT
>TRBD2|.|TRBV2|TRBJ2-1
CASSPLAGGYNEQFF
TGTGCCAGCAGCCCACTAGCGGGAGGATACAATGAGCAGTTCTTC
>TRBD1|.|TRBV6-1|TRBJ1-5
CASSEPRQGINQPQHF
TGTGCCAGCAGTGAACCACGACAGGGAATAAATCAGCCCCAGCATTTT
>TRBD2|.|TRBV18|TRBJ2-1
CASSFGLAGGPDNEQFF
TGTGCCAGCTCCTTCGGACTAGCGGGAGGGCCCGACAATGAGCAGTTCTTC
>.|.|TRBV5-1|TRBJ1-3
CASSLLGAGDTIYF
TGCGCCAGCAGCTTGCTGGGGGCAGGGGACACCATATATTTT
>.|.|TRBV10-3|TRBJ2-6
CAISESGDWANVLTF
TGTGCCATCAGTGAGAGTGGGGATTGGGCCAACGTCCTGACTTTC